This passage covers 29 T cell receptor beta chains from one sample sequenced in a study of blood T cell repertoires in COVID-19. Method: immunoSEQ multiplex PCR; TCRdb's copy keeps in-frame clones and lacks some. The sample shows about 250,000 clones, around 85% of them seen only once. Sequenced sample: peripheral blood. Receptors originate from an elderly man with acute or convalescent COVID-19.

The chain couples TRBV6-5 to TRBJ1-6, with D perhaps TRBD1 (5 bases). Germline CDR1 and CDR2: MNHEY and SVGAGI. The CDR3 has 16 amino acids. Trimming removed 0 bases at V and 4 bases at J, with 10 bases between. CDR3 in DNA: TGTGCCAGCAGTTACTCGTCCAGGGCTTATAATTCACCCCTCCACTTT. Translated: CASSYSSRAYNSPLHF.

The V gene is TRBV7-6, the J gene TRBJ1-4; a possible D gene is TRBD1 (5 bases). The CDR3 runs 15 residues. The V end lost 5 bases, the J end lost 4 bases, and 14 bases lay between the germline ends. Germline CDR1 is SGHVS and CDR2 is FNYEAQ. This chain's CDR3 is CASSRKPGGNEKLFF. DNA of the CDR3: TGTGCCAGCAGCCGAAAGCCGGGGGGTAATGAAAAACTGTTTTTT. Full variable domain (missing parts from reference TRBV7-6 and TRBJ1-4): GAGVSQSPRYKVTKRGQDVALRCDPISGHVSLYWYRQALGQGPEFLTYFNYEAQQDKSGLPNDRFSAERPEGSISTLTIQRTEQRDSAMYRCASSRKPGGNEKLFFGSGTQLSVL.

The V gene is TRBV5-1, the J gene TRBJ1-1, with D unresolved. The CDR3 spans 15 residues. The V end was cut by 5 bases, the J end by 0 bases, with 14 bases between. From germline, CDR1 is SGHRS and CDR2 YFSETQ. CDR3 region: CASRQLQTMNTEAFF. The CDR3 nucleotides read TGCGCCAGCAGACAGTTACAGACCATGAACACTGAAGCTTTCTTT. The full variable domain, rest sourced from reference TRBV5-1 and TRBJ1-1, is KAGVTQTPRYLIKTRGQQVTLSCSPISGHRSVSWYQQTPGQGLQFLFEYFSETQRNKGNFPGRFSGRQFSNSRSEMNVSTLELGDSALYLCASRQLQTMNTEAFFGQGTRLTVV.

The J gene is TRBJ1-3, the V gene TRBV19, with 8 positions matching TRBD1. Trimming at V came to 5 bases and at J to 2 bases, leaving 5 bases not matched to a gene. Germline CDR1 is LNHDA and CDR2 is SQIVND (reference sequence). The CDR3 totals 15 residues. CDR3 nucleotide sequence: TGTGCCAGTAGTTCGGACAGGGTCGCTGGAAACACCATATATTTT. This sequence encodes CASSSDRVAGNTIYF.

The rearrangement joins TRBV15 to TRBJ2-1; TRBD2 agrees at 11 bases. V shed 0 bases and J 7 bases; nucleotides not matched to a gene: 5. The CDR3 extends over 16 amino acids. Germline CDR1 LNHNV, CDR2 YYDKDF (reference sequence). The CDR3 bases are TGTGCCACCAGCAGAGATTTAGCGGGGGGGAGGAATGAGCAGTTCTTC. Translation gives CATSRDLAGGRNEQFF. Full variable domain (rest looked up from reference TRBV15 and TRBJ2-1): DAMVIQNPRYQVTQFGKPVTLSCSQTLNHNVMYWYQQKSSQAPKLLFHYYDKDFNNEADTPDNFQSRRPNTSFCFLDIRSPGLGDTAMYLCATSRDLAGGRNEQFFGPGTRLTVL.

J is TRBJ2-3 and V is TRBV19; weak D call: TRBD1 (6 bases). The germline gives CDR1 LNHDA, CDR2 SQIVND (reference sequence). With 8 bases removed from V and 1 base from J, the gap between germline ends came to 16 bases. The CDR3 runs to 15 residues. The CDR3 DNA reads TGTGCCAGTGAAGGACAGTCGAAGGGCACAGATACGCAGTATTTT. Translating gives CASEGQSKGTDTQYF. Supplemented by reference TRBV19 and TRBJ2-3, the full variable domain reads DGGITQSPKYLFRKEGQNVTLSCEQNLNHDAMYWYRQDPGQGLRLIYYSQIVNDFQKGDIAEGYSVSREKKESFPLTVTSAQKNPTAFYLCASEGQSKGTDTQYFGPGTRLTVL.

The gene calls are TRBV5-1 and TRBJ1-2, with a possible D match to TRBD1 (5 bases). CDR1 is SGHRS, CDR2 YFSETQ, per germline. The CDR3 is made up of 14 amino acids. V shed 4 bases and J shed 6 bases, with 16 bases lying between them. The DNA of the CDR3 is TGCGCCAGCAGCCGAGCGGGGGATAAGGATGGCTACACCTTC. Its translation is CASSRAGDKDGYTF.

The V and J genes are TRBV12-3 or TRBV12-4 and TRBJ2-7, with a tentative D call TRBD1 (6 bases). This CDR3 is 13 amino acids long. The ends were cut back, 5 bases at V and 6 bases at J, with 14 bases in the middle. CDR3 bases: TGTGCCAGCAGTCCGGTTGGGGGCGGCGAGCAGTACTTC. This gives the protein CASSPVGGGEQYF.

The J gene is TRBJ1-2, the V gene TRBV2; TRBD1 aligns across 7 bases. Germline assignment: CDR1 SNHLY and CDR2 FYNNEI. The CDR3 is 14 amino acids. Trimming cost V 7 bases and J 0 bases; bases outside gene matches: 5. This CDR3 reads CASKGTDTNYGYTF. In DNA, the CDR3 is TGTGCCAGCAAAGGGACAGATACTAACTATGGCTACACCTTC.

The V gene is TRBV5-4, the J gene TRBJ1-2, with 7 bases matching TRBD1. The CDR3 runs to 15 residues. V shed 2 bases and J 0 bases; nucleotides not matched to a gene: 4. Germline values: CDR1 SGHNT, CDR2 YYREEE (reference sequence). In nucleotides, the CDR3 is TGTGCCAGCAGCTTACAGGGGTCCGCTAACTATGGCTACACCTTC. The encoded protein is CASSLQGSANYGYTF.

The genes are TRBV23-1 and TRBJ2-2; D might be TRBD1 (7 bases). TRBV23-1 is annotated as an ORF whose role is uncertain. The CDR3 has 16 amino acids. With 4 bases removed from V and 3 bases from J, the gap between germline ends came to 15 bases. The CDR3 sequence: CASSPLTGRHTGELFF. CDR3 bases: TGCGCCAGCAGTCCACTGACAGGGAGGCACACCGGGGAGCTGTTTTTT.

The chain is built from TRBV5-8 and TRBJ2-3; 7 bases are shared with TRBD1. This CDR3 contains 16 residues. V shed 0 bases, J shed 0 bases, and the junction held 4 bases outside the gene matches. CDR1 is SGHTS and CDR2 is YDEGEE in the germline V gene. The CDR3 region is CASSLGTGPSTDTQYF. In DNA, the CDR3 is TGTGCCAGCAGCTTGGGGACAGGTCCTAGCACAGATACGCAGTATTTT.

The rearrangement uses TRBV6-5 and TRBJ1-5; D might be TRBD1 (6 bases). Germline CDR1 MNHEY, CDR2 SVGAGI. Trimming shortened V by 2 bases and J by 3 bases, and 8 bases separated the two germline ends. This CDR3 has 14 amino acids. This chain's CDR3 is CASSYNRVNQPQHF. The CDR3 nucleotides read TGTGCCAGCAGTTACAACAGGGTCAATCAGCCCCAGCATTTT.

The chain carries TRBV6-2 or TRBV6-3 and TRBJ2-2, with 11 bases that match TRBD1. This CDR3 has 17 residues. CDR1 is MNHEY and CDR2 is SVGEGT in the germline V gene. Unmatched junction bases numbered 5, after V lost 5 bases and J lost 0 bases. The CDR3 protein is CASSPGTGGSNTGELFF. CDR3 in DNA: TGTGCCAGCAGTCCCGGGACAGGGGGTTCGAACACCGGGGAGCTGTTTTTT.

The chain employs TRBV27 and TRBJ1-6; D is unresolved. The CDR3 contains 16 residues. V was pared by 4 bases and J by 0 bases, with 10 bases between. CDR1 is MNHEY, CDR2 SMNVEV, per germline (reference sequence). The CDR3 region is CASSSYESSYNSPLHF. CDR3 in DNA: TGTGCCAGCAGTTCATATGAGAGCTCCTATAATTCACCCCTCCACTTT.

This sequence joins TRBV27 and TRBJ2-3; 9 bases agree with TRBD2. The CDR3 extends over 17 amino acids. Germline values: CDR1 MNHEY, CDR2 SMNVEV (reference sequence). V trimming: 2 bases; J trimming: 4 bases; junction bases outside the gene matches: 10. The CDR3 region is CASSLAGGLAMADTQYF. The CDR3 bases are TGTGCCAGCAGTTTAGCGGGGGGGCTAGCAATGGCAGATACGCAGTATTTT.

This chain uses TRBV3-1 (or the pseudogene TRBV3-2) with TRBJ2-5, with D uncertain. This CDR3 is built from 15 residues. CDR1 LGHDT and CDR2 YNNKEL come from the germline V gene (reference sequence). Trimming stripped 0 bases from V and 2 bases from J, with 10 bases between. This CDR3 reads CASSQDLTGQETQYF. The CDR3 DNA follows: TGTGCCAGCAGCCAAGATCTAACTGGTCAAGAGACCCAGTACTTC.

The genes are TRBV24-1 and TRBJ2-2, with D perhaps TRBD1 (5 bases). CDR1 is KGHDR and CDR2 is SFDVKD in the germline V gene. This CDR3 spans 18 amino acids. V lost 0 bases, J lost 2 bases, and 15 bases lay in between. This CDR3 reads CATSDLPQQGINTGELFF. CDR3 nucleotides: TGTGCCACCAGTGATTTGCCCCAGCAGGGAATAAACACCGGGGAGCTGTTTTTT.

The chain has TRBV18 and TRBJ2-5; D perhaps matches TRBD2 (5 bases). Per the germline V gene, CDR1 is KGHSH and CDR2 is LQKENI. The CDR3 runs to 13 residues. The germline V and J ends were trimmed by 5 bases and 3 bases, with 10 bases remaining between them. CDR3 in amino acids: CASSVGLEETQYF. The CDR3 nucleotides read TGTGCCAGCTCAGTAGGACTGGAAGAGACCCAGTACTTC.

The chain has TRBV5-1 and TRBJ1-6; D remains unclear. Germline assignment: CDR1 SGHRS and CDR2 YFSETQ. This CDR3 spans 13 amino acids. V was clipped by 1 base and J by 8 bases, with 7 bases between them. In nucleotides, the CDR3 is TGCGCCAGCAGCTTGAACGGGGATTCACCCCTCCACTTT. Amino acid sequence: CASSLNGDSPLHF.

For the CDR3, the DNA is TGTGCCAGCAGCCTAGTTTGGGGACAGGCGGTCCAAGAGACCCAGTACTTC. Residues: CASSLVWGQAVQETQYF. This chain connects TRBV7-2 to TRBJ2-5, with 8 bases identical to TRBD1. This CDR3 has 17 residues. Germline assignment: CDR1 SGHTA and CDR2 FQGNSA. Trimming cost V 5 bases and J 1 base; bases outside gene matches: 12.

The chain couples TRBV11-2 to TRBJ2-7; TRBD1 is a possible D gene (6 bases). V lost 2 bases, J lost 4 bases, and 12 bases lay in between. CDR1 SGHAT and CDR2 FQNNGV come from the germline V gene. The CDR3 extends over 14 amino acids. In DNA, the CDR3 is TGTGCCAGCAGCTTAATCGACAGGTGGTACGAGCAGTACTTC. Its protein product is CASSLIDRWYEQYF.

The CDR3 sequence: CASSWDTLYEQYF. The CDR3 nucleotides are TGTGCCAGCAGCTGGGACACCCTCTACGAGCAGTACTTC. The chain employs TRBV6-6 and TRBJ2-7; D may be TRBD1 (6 bases). With 6 bases removed from V and 3 bases from J, the gap between germline ends came to 12 bases. The CDR3 runs to 13 residues. The germline CDR1 and CDR2 sequences are MNHNY and SVGAGI (reference sequence).

Here the CDR3 reads CASSLSGTVPGEQYF. For the CDR3, the DNA is TGTGCCAGCAGTCTATCCGGGACAGTCCCTGGCGAGCAGTACTTC. The chain is built from TRBV6-5 and TRBJ2-7, with TRBD1 matching 7 bases. This CDR3 has 15 amino acids. CDR1 and CDR2 from the germline V gene are MNHEY and SVGAGI. Trimming removed 5 bases from V and 6 bases from J; junction bases left unmatched: 13.

The genes are TRBV7-9 and TRBJ1-3; the match to TRBD1 covers 8 bases. V lost 5 bases to trimming and J lost 4 bases; unmatched junction nucleotides: 7. The CDR3 sequence is 15 residues long. Germline V CDR1 and CDR2: SEHNR, FQNEAQ (reference sequence). For the CDR3, the DNA is TGTGCCAGCAGCCAGACAGGGGTTAACGGAAACACCATATATTTT. Translated, it gives CASSQTGVNGNTIYF.

This clone was seen a few times. The chain carries TRBV7-3 and TRBJ2-3; maybe TRBD2 (6 bases). V was trimmed by 5 bases and J by 7 bases, leaving 13 bases between them. CDR1 is SGHTA, CDR2 FQGTGA, per germline. This CDR3 contains 13 residues. The CDR3 loop is CASSPSGENTQYF. For the CDR3, the DNA is TGTGCCAGCAGCCCCTCGGGGGAGAATACGCAGTATTTT.

The chain has TRBV20-1 and TRBJ1-5; TRBD1 might be the D (5 bases). V was clipped by 3 bases and J by 7 bases, with 10 bases between them. The CDR3 is made up of 12 amino acids. CDR1 and CDR2 from the germline V gene are DFQATT and SNEGSKA (reference sequence). The CDR3 region is CSASGAWQPQHF. In DNA form, the CDR3 reads TGCAGTGCTAGTGGGGCCTGGCAGCCCCAGCATTTT.

The chain carries TRBV18 and TRBJ1-1; D is uncertain. Deletions cut 2 bases from V and 5 bases from J, with 12 bases between. The germline V gene encodes CDR1 KGHSH and CDR2 LQKENI. This CDR3 has 14 amino acids. The CDR3 sequence is CASSPERANTEAFF. The CDR3 bases are TGTGCCAGCTCACCAGAGAGGGCTAATACTGAAGCTTTCTTT.

This chain connects TRBV19 to TRBJ1-4; TRBD1 matches 8 bases. This CDR3 is 13 amino acids long. The V segment lost 9 bases and the J segment 7 bases; nucleotides outside the gene matches: 7. The germline V gene has CDR1 LNHDA and CDR2 SQIVND (reference sequence). The CDR3 here is CASCDRGGEKLFF. The CDR3 nucleotides are TGTGCCAGCTGCGACAGGGGTGGTGAAAAACTGTTTTTT.